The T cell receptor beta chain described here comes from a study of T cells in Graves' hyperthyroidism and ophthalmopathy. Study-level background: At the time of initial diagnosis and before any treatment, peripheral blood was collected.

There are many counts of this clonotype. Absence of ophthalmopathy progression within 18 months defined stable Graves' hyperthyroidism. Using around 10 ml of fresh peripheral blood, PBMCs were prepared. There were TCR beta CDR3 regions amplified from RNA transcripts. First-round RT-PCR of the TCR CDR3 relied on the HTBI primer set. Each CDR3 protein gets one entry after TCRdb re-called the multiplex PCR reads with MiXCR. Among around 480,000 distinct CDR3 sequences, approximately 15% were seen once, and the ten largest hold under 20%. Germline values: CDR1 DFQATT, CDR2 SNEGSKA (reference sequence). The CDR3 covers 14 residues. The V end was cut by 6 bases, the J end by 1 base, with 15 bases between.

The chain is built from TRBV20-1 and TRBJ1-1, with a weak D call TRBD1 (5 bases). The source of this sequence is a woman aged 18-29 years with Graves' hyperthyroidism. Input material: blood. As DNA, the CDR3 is TGCAGTGCGAAAGGGACCGGGAAGAACACTGAAGCTTTCTTT. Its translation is CSAKGTGKNTEAFF.